This TCR beta chain is drawn from a study of blood T cell repertoires in COVID-19. The wider study: Both acute and convalescent COVID-19 samples were obtained from the United States, Italy and Spain. Nucleic acid was either cDNA or gDNA, and it came from T cells, B-cell-depleted T cells, or PBMCs.

How the authors handled the data: Estimates of nucleated cell counts were drawn from the amplification of reference gene primers. Using immunoSEQ multiplex PCR, the repertoire was profiled, and TCRdb retains in-frame clones only, with some absent. D and trimming come from the DNA, and the V and J calls and clone size come from that table. The data show 25,000 to 35,000 clones, around 93% seen once. Germline assignment: CDR1 MNHEY and CDR2 SVGAGI. The germline V and J ends were trimmed by 6 bases and 4 bases, with 13 bases remaining between them. The CDR3 is 14 residues long. This receptor was obtained from a human donor in a cohort sampled during active COVID-19. The specimen sequenced was peripheral blood. The rearrangement links TRBV6-5 to TRBJ1-5; D remains ambiguous. CDR3: CASSFGEGNQPQHF. DNA of the CDR3: TGTGCCAGCAGCTTCGGGGAGGGAAATCAGCCCCAGCATTTT.